Presented here are 17 T cell receptor beta chains from one specimen sequenced in a study of T cells after yellow fever vaccination. TCRdb reprocessed the 5' RACE reads with MiXCR, giving one entry per CDR3 protein. The table has 500,000 to 700,000 distinct CDR3 sequences, roughly 21% seen once. This specimen was PBMCs, taken 15 days after the yellow fever booster vaccination. All receptors come from a man aged 30-40 years who received the YFV17D yellow fever vaccine.

This clonotype appeared a single time. The genes are TRBV10-3 and TRBJ2-1; 11 bases line up with TRBD1. CDR1 and CDR2 (germline): ENHRY, SYGVKD. V dropped 11 bases and J dropped 0; count of bases not matched to a gene: 15. The CDR3 sequence is 18 residues long. In nucleotides, the CDR3 is TGTGCCTCACTGGAAGGACAGGGGGCTGGGGGCTCCTACAATGAGCAGTTCTTC. Its translation: CASLEGQGAGGSYNEQFF.

This clonotype was detected only a few times. V is TRBV7-9 and J is TRBJ1-2, with D possibly TRBD1 on 6 matching bases. Germline-derived CDR1 and CDR2 are SEHNR and FQNEAQ (reference sequence). The ends were cut back, 5 bases at V and 4 bases at J, with 11 bases in the middle. The CDR3 runs 13 residues. DNA of the CDR3: TGTGCCAGCAGCAATACAGGGATCTATGGCTACACCTTC. Protein: CASSNTGIYGYTF.

The chain uses TRBV2 and TRBJ2-7; 9 nucleotides match TRBD1. CDR1 and CDR2 (germline): SNHLY, FYNNEI. The CDR3 covers 14 residues. The J segment lost 2 bases and the V segment lost 9 bases, leaving 8 bases of the junction unmatched. This chain's CDR3 is CASLPGQGAYEQYF. The CDR3 DNA is TGTGCCAGTTTACCGGGACAGGGAGCCTACGAGCAGTACTTC.

The V call is TRBV28, the J call TRBJ1-1; D is ambiguous. This CDR3 spans 11 amino acids. Germline lookup yields CDR1 MDHEN and CDR2 SYDVKM. V lost 3 bases to trimming and J lost 7 bases, with 6 bases between them. Here the CDR3 DNA reads TGTGCCAGCAGTTTGTTTCTTGAAGCTTTCTTT. Encoded protein: CASSLFLEAFF.

For the CDR3, the DNA is TGTGCCAGCAGCTTAGGACAGGGCGTAGCGGGAGGGGAGCAGTTCTTC. Translation gives CASSLGQGVAGGEQFF. This rearrangement joins TRBV7-8 to TRBJ2-1; 11 positions agree with TRBD2. CDR1 SGHVS and CDR2 FQNEAQ come from the germline V gene. Unmatched junction bases numbered 9, after V lost 1 base and J lost 10 bases. CDR3 length: 16 residues.

Only a few counts were recorded for this clonotype. The chain couples TRBV5-1 to TRBJ2-1; 11 positions match TRBD2. This CDR3 has 15 amino acids. CDR1 and CDR2 from the germline V gene are SGHRS and YFSETQ. Trimming took 6 bases from V and 4 from J; bases not matched to a gene: 6. The CDR3 coding sequence is TGCGCCAGCACCTCCGGGACTAGCGGTTACAATGAGCAGTTCTTC. This encodes CASTSGTSGYNEQFF.

This clonotype was found many times. This chain connects TRBV7-8 to TRBJ2-5; D is possibly TRBD2 (5 bases). The CDR3 spans 14 residues. Germline V lookup: CDR1 SGHVS, CDR2 FQNEAQ. Trimming pared 6 bases from V and 4 bases from J, leaving 15 bases between. Here the CDR3 reads CASSRTRSGETQYF. As DNA, the CDR3 is TGTGCCAGCAGTCGTACTAGAAGTGGAGAGACCCAGTACTTC.

This clonotype has a handful of counts. The chain carries TRBV30 and TRBJ2-5; D remains unclear. The CDR3 loop spans 11 amino acids. The V end lost 3 bases, the J end lost 7 bases, and 9 bases lay between the germline ends. Germline CDR1 GTSNPN, CDR2 SVGIG (reference sequence). The CDR3 DNA reads as TGTGCCTGGAGCCGCCCGGTGACCCAGTACTTC. Its translation is CAWSRPVTQYF.

This rearrangement joins TRBV15 to TRBJ2-2, with D possibly being TRBD2 (5 bases). With 8 bases removed from V and 4 bases from J, the gap between germline ends came to 17 bases. CDR1 is LNHNV, CDR2 YYDKDF, per germline (reference sequence). The CDR3 is made up of 15 amino acids. This CDR3 is CATFGRRSGTGELFF. Written as DNA, the CDR3 is TGTGCCACCTTTGGCCGGAGGTCGGGCACCGGGGAGCTGTTTTTT.

V gene TRBV5-1 combines with J gene TRBJ2-5, with D tentatively TRBD1 (6 bases). CDR1 SGHRS and CDR2 YFSETQ come from the germline V gene. The CDR3 is made up of 15 amino acids. Trimming removed 2 bases from V and 0 bases from J, with 11 bases in between. This CDR3 reads CASSLPDRYQETQYF. CDR3 DNA: TGCGCCAGCAGCTTACCCGACAGGTACCAAGAGACCCAGTACTTC. Combining the CDR3 with reference TRBV5-1 and TRBJ2-5 gives the whole variable domain KAGVTQTPRYLIKTRGQQVTLSCSPISGHRSVSWYQQTPGQGLQFLFEYFSETQRNKGNFPGRFSGRQFSNSRSEMNVSTLELGDSALYLCASSLPDRYQETQYFGPGTRLLVL.

V is TRBV29-1 and J is TRBJ2-7; D remains unclear. CDR1 SQVTM and CDR2 ANQGSEA come from the germline V gene. This CDR3 spans 15 amino acids. Trimming left V 7 bases short and J 0 bases short, with 19 bases between. CDR3 sequence: CSASAGGSPSYEQYF. CDR3 nucleotides: TGCAGCGCTTCTGCCGGCGGTTCCCCCTCCTACGAGCAGTACTTC.

Comment on this clonotype: The junction differs from germline at one of its ends, possibly a read error. J is TRBJ2-1 and V is TRBV6-1; 9 positions match TRBD2. CDR1 and CDR2 from the germline V gene are MNHNS and SASEGT. This CDR3 is built from 15 residues. CDR3 amino acids: CASSKASGNYNEQFF. CDR3 DNA sequence: TGTGCCAGCAGTAAAGCTAGCGGGAACTACAATGAGCAGTTCTTC.

The chain recombines TRBV28 with TRBJ2-1, with D perhaps TRBD2 (6 bases). Looked up from germline, CDR1 is MDHEN and CDR2 is SYDVKM. Trimming removed 6 bases at V and 6 bases at J, with 18 bases between. The length of the CDR3 is 15 residues. The DNA of the CDR3 is TGTGCCAGCAGCCCAGGGACTCCAATCCGCAATGAGCAGTTCTTC. It specifies CASSPGTPIRNEQFF.

This chain uses TRBV7-2 with TRBJ2-7; D might be TRBD2 (6 bases). CDR3 length equals 16 residues. V lost 1 base, J lost 4 bases, and 17 bases lay in between. The germline gives CDR1 SGHTA, CDR2 FQGNSA. The CDR3 reads CASSLVSTGTAYEQYF. CDR3 nucleotide sequence: TGTGCCAGCAGCTTAGTTTCGACTGGGACTGCGTACGAGCAGTACTTC.

This clonotype was counted a few times. This sequence joins TRBV12-3 or TRBV12-4 and TRBJ2-1, with 7 bases identical to TRBD2. J lost 9 bases, V lost 4 bases, and 6 bases had no gene match. The CDR3 has 13 amino acids. CDR3 loop: CASSYAGDGEQFF. The CDR3 DNA is TGTGCCAGCAGTTATGCGGGGGATGGTGAGCAGTTCTTC.

The rearrangement joins TRBV11-1 to TRBJ2-1; 8 nucleotides agree with TRBD2. The CDR3 covers 19 residues. Germline V gives CDR1 SGHAT, CDR2 FQDESV (reference sequence). J was trimmed by 5 bases and V by 2 bases; bases with no gene match: 17. The CDR3: CASSLYNLAGTRTNNEQFF. CDR3 in DNA: TGTGCCAGCAGCTTATACAACCTAGCGGGCACGCGAACCAACAATGAGCAGTTCTTC.

The rearrangement uses TRBV19 and TRBJ2-7; 7 nucleotides align to TRBD1. Germline V lookup: CDR1 LNHDA, CDR2 SQIVND (reference sequence). J was trimmed by 3 bases and V by 2 bases; bases with no gene match: 1. The CDR3 runs 13 residues. This chain's CDR3 is CASSITGDYEQYF. The DNA for the CDR3 is TGTGCCAGTAGTATAACAGGGGACTACGAGCAGTACTTC. Together with reference TRBV19 and TRBJ2-7, the CDR3 gives the full variable domain: DGGITQSPKYLFRKEGQNVTLSCEQNLNHDAMYWYRQDPGQGLRLIYYSQIVNDFQKGDIAEGYSVSREKKESFPLTVTSAQKNPTAFYLCASSITGDYEQYFGPGTRLTVT.